The present entry profiles one TCR beta chain with its context. This sample is drawn from a study of blood T cell repertoires in COVID-19. Clones were sequenced by immunoSEQ multiplex PCR, and TCRdb holds only the in-frame ones, with some missing. The table has around 250,000 clones, about nine tenths seen once; the top ten hold 0.95% to 1.5%. Germline lookup yields CDR1 SGHRS and CDR2 YFSETQ. This CDR3 has 13 amino acids. Trimming pared 2 bases from V and 8 bases from J, leaving 10 bases between. The receptor was derived from a human donor in a cohort exposed to, infected with or recovered from COVID-19 (not recorded which). The donor label of this sample is uncertain. The chain couples TRBV5-1 to TRBJ1-4; perhaps TRBD1 as D (6 bases). The sequenced material came from PBMCs or T cells enriched from blood (not recorded which). CDR3 DNA: TGCGCCAGCAGCTTCGGGGGGCGCGAAAAACTGTTTTTT. Its translation is CASSFGGREKLFF.